The present entry profiles one T cell receptor beta chain with its context. As yet, its antigen is unknown. Sequenced by immunoSEQ multiplex PCR; TCRdb stores in-frame clones only, minus some. There are 50,000 to 55,000 clones in the sample; about 97% occur only once, and approximately 0.6% lies in the top ten. This entry is derived from a study of siplizumab effects on memory and regulatory T cells. Sequencing of unstimulated naive, memory, effector memory and TEMRA subsets was performed in three donor pairs. Trimming pared 5 bases from V and 5 bases from J, leaving 10 bases between. Germline lookup yields CDR1 SQVTM and CDR2 ANQGSEA. The CDR3 loop spans 11 amino acids. Study outcomes and limitations: Tracing alloreactive clones into unstimulated subsets worked for only a minor fraction of them. Naive T cells looked more diverse than memory cells and looked like major alloresponse contributors.

Sequencing was carried out using naive CD4+ T cells sorted from blood. The J gene is TRBJ2-7, the V gene TRBV29-1; tentative D call: TRBD2 (6 bases). The TCR was taken from a human donor in good health. The CDR3 loop is CSVIRLDEQYF. The CDR3 DNA reads as TGCAGCGTTATCCGACTAGACGAGCAGTACTTC.